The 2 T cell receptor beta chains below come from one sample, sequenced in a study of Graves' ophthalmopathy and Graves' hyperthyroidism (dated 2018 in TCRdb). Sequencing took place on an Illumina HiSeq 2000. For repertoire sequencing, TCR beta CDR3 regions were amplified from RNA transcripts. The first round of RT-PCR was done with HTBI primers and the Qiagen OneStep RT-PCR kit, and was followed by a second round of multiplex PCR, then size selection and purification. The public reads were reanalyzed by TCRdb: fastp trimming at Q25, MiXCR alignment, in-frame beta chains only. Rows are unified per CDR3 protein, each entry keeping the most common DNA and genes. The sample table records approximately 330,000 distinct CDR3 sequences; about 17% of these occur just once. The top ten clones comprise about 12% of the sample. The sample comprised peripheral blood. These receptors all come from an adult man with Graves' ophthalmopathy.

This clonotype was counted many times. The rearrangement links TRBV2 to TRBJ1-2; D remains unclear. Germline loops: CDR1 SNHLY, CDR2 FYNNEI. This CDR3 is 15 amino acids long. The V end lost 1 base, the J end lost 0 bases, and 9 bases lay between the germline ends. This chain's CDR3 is CASSEEFYSNYGYTF. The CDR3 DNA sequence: TGTGCCAGCAGTGAAGAATTTTATTCTAACTATGGCTACACCTTC.

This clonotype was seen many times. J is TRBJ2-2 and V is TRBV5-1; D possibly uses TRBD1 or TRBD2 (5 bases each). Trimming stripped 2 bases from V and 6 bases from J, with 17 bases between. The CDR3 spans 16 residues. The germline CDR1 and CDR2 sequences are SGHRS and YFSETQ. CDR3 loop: CASSLPGRVGPGELFF. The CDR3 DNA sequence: TGCGCCAGCAGCTTACCGGGACGGGTAGGCCCCGGGGAGCTGTTTTTT.